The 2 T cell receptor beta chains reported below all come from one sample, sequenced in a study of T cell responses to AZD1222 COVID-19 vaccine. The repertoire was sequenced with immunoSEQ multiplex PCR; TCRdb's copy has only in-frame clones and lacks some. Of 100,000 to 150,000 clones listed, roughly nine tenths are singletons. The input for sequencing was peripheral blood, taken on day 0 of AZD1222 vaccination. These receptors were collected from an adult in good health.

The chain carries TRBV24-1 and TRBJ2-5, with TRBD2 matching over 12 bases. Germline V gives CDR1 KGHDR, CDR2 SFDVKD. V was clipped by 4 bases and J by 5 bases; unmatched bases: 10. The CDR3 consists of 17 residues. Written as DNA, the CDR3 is TGTGCCACCAGTGACAAACTAGCGGGGGGCCGAAAGGAGACCCAGTACTTC. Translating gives CATSDKLAGGRKETQYF.

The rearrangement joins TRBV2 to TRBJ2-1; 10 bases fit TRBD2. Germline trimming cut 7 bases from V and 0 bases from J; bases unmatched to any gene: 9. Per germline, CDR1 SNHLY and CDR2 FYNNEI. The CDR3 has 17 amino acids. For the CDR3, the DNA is TGTGCCAGCACCAGACGGATAGCGGGGGGCTCCTACAATGAGCAGTTCTTC. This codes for CASTRRIAGGSYNEQFF.